The source of this TCR beta chain is a study of cytomegalovirus exposure and HLA in healthy donors. A remark on this clone: What it binds is unknown.

V lost 1 base and J lost 5, with 11 bases in between. CDR1 and CDR2 from the germline V gene are MDHEN and SYDVKM. The CDR3 has 14 residues. The PCR made use of 60 Vbeta and 13 Jbeta primers. Sequenced by immunoSEQ multiplex PCR; TCRdb stores in-frame clones only, minus some. The table has roughly 150,000 clones, 60% to 80% seen once. Findings and limits, study-wide: Some TCR beta chains (approximately 180 of them) were listed as cytomegalovirus-associated. Later on, a genetic analysis was performed. It linked a missense variant in DCLRE1C with V- and J-gene trimming of TCR beta.

This clonotype was sampled from a man aged 25-45 years in good health and CMV-seronegative. The chain carries TRBV28 and TRBJ1-1; no reliable D call. Material: PBMCs. CDR3 residues: CASSLSKISTEAFF. The CDR3 nucleotides read TGTGCCAGCAGTTTATCTAAAATTTCTACTGAAGCTTTCTTT.